The 21 T cell receptor beta chains below all came from one sample that was sequenced in a study of blood T cell repertoires in COVID-19 (TCRdb year 2020). Receptor libraries were prepared by the immunoSEQ multiplex PCR assay. This immuneACCESS table, as held by TCRdb, lists in-frame sequences with V and J called but not all clones. Of the missing ones, under half trace to an unresolved V gene in checked studies; the others have no known cause. Here the sample has 150,000 or so clones; about 85% occur a single time. Of the sample, around 24% is held by the ten largest clones. Material: peripheral blood. The receptors stem from a man in his sixties with acute or convalescent COVID-19.

The table lists this clone with a count of one. The chain links TRBV7-2 to TRBJ1-5, with TRBD1 identical over 9 bases. CDR1 and CDR2 (germline): SGHTA, FQGNSA. The CDR3 is 15 amino acids. V shed 5 bases and J 6 bases; nucleotides not matched to a gene: 8. CDR3 sequence reads: CASSPRTGAGQPQHF. CDR3 nucleotide sequence: TGTGCCAGCAGCCCGAGGACAGGGGCGGGTCAGCCCCAGCATTTT.

The V and J genes are TRBV27 and TRBJ1-2; tentative D call: TRBD1 (5 bases). The V end was cut by 7 bases, the J end by 4 bases, with 16 bases between. Germline V CDR1 and CDR2: MNHEY, SMNVEV (reference sequence). The CDR3 has 14 residues. CDR3 loop: CASKYRQASYGYTF. DNA for the CDR3: TGTGCCAGCAAGTACAGGCAGGCATCCTATGGCTACACCTTC.

This clone was observed a few times. The rearrangement uses TRBV14 and TRBJ2-5; 8 positions match TRBD2. From germline, CDR1 is SGHDN and CDR2 FVKESK. V gave up 4 bases and J gave up 5 bases; unmatched junction bases: 9. This CDR3 is 15 amino acids long. CDR3 sequence: CASSLQAGGWETQYF. The CDR3 nucleotides are TGTGCCAGCAGCCTTCAGGCGGGGGGCTGGGAGACCCAGTACTTC. Full variable domain (missing parts from reference TRBV14 and TRBJ2-5): EAGVTQFPSHSVIEKGQTVTLRCDPISGHDNLYWYRRVMGKEIKFLLHFVKESKQDESGMPNNRFLAERTGGTYSTLKVQPAELEDSGVYFCASSLQAGGWETQYFGPGTRLLVL.

The chain carries TRBV30 and TRBJ1-5; weak D call: TRBD1 (5 bases). This CDR3 has 14 residues. Per the germline V gene, CDR1 is GTSNPN and CDR2 is SVGIG (reference sequence). V was trimmed by 0 bases and J by 7 bases, leaving 13 bases between them. This CDR3 reads CAWSVRGGGQPQHF. The CDR3 DNA is TGTGCCTGGAGTGTACGGGGCGGAGGGCAGCCCCAGCATTTT. Filled out from reference TRBV30 and TRBJ1-5, the complete variable domain reads SQTIHQWPATLVQPVGSPLSLECTVEGTSNPNLYWYRQAAGRGLQLLFYSVGIGQISSEVPQNLSASRPQDRQFILSSKKLLLSDSGFYLCAWSVRGGGQPQHFGDGTRLSIL.

In its sample, this clone was seen many times. This chain links TRBV19 with TRBJ1-1, with no clear D. The CDR3 runs to 13 residues. Germline V lookup: CDR1 LNHDA, CDR2 SQIVND (reference sequence). Trimming shortened V by 5 bases and J by 2 bases, and 9 bases separated the two germline ends. This CDR3 is CASSQQINTEAFF. The CDR3 bases are TGTGCCAGTAGTCAACAGATAAACACTGAAGCTTTCTTT. The full variable domain, with the rest looked up from reference TRBV19 and TRBJ1-1, is DGGITQSPKYLFRKEGQNVTLSCEQNLNHDAMYWYRQDPGQGLRLIYYSQIVNDFQKGDIAEGYSVSREKKESFPLTVTSAQKNPTAFYLCASSQQINTEAFFGQGTRLTVV.

The chain links TRBV10-3 to TRBJ2-3; the match to TRBD2 covers 10 bases. V was clipped by 4 bases and J by 0 bases; unmatched bases: 4. The CDR3 is 16 amino acids. Germline loops: CDR1 ENHRY, CDR2 SYGVKD. DNA of the CDR3: TGTGCCATCAGTGCCGGGACTAGCGTTAGCACAGATACGCAGTATTTT. It specifies CAISAGTSVSTDTQYF.

The rearrangement uses TRBV9 and TRBJ2-1; 9 positions agree with TRBD2. Germline V gene sequence: CDR1 SGDLS, CDR2 YYNGEE. V was pared by 0 bases and J by 8 bases, with 6 bases of the junction left unmatched. The CDR3 loop spans 15 amino acids. This CDR3 is CASSVELAGIDEQFF. Written as DNA, the CDR3 is TGTGCCAGCAGCGTAGAGCTAGCGGGAATAGATGAGCAGTTCTTC.

V usage is TRBV28 and J usage is TRBJ1-2; TRBD1 might be the D (6 bases). The CDR3 extends over 15 amino acids. V was trimmed by 7 bases and J by 8 bases, leaving 23 bases between them. Germline CDR1 MDHEN, CDR2 SYDVKM. The CDR3 DNA sequence: TGTGCCAGCACCCCCGGCGGACAGTCCACTGGGGGCTACACCTTC. It yields the protein CASTPGGQSTGGYTF.

The rearrangement links TRBV18 to TRBJ2-7; 9 bases line up with TRBD1. From germline, CDR1 is KGHSH and CDR2 LQKENI. This CDR3 spans 13 amino acids. V was pared by 6 bases and J by 6 bases, with 6 bases of the junction left unmatched. The CDR3: CASSLGTGREQYV. The CDR3 bases are TGTGCCAGCTCCCTCGGGACAGGGCGCGAGCAGTACGTC.

V is TRBV6-6 and J is TRBJ2-2, with TRBD2 matching 8 bases. This CDR3 region has 15 residues. The V gene end was trimmed by 5 bases and the J gene end by 2 bases; junction bases not matched to a gene: 4. Germline-derived CDR1 and CDR2 are MNHNY and SVGAGI (reference sequence). The CDR3 loop reads CASSTSGGNTGELFF. For the CDR3, the DNA is TGTGCCAGCAGTACTAGCGGAGGTAACACCGGGGAGCTGTTTTTT.

The J gene is TRBJ2-3, the V gene TRBV14, with 9 nucleotides matching TRBD2. After removal of 0 bases from V and 1 base from J, the junction contained 2 bases not matched to a gene. The CDR3 sequence is 16 residues long. Germline CDR1 is SGHDN and CDR2 is FVKESK. As DNA, the CDR3 is TGTGCCAGCAGCCAAGATTTAGCGGGGGGCACAGATACGCAGTATTTT. Its translation is CASSQDLAGGTDTQYF.

The genes are TRBV6-5 and TRBJ2-7; 7 nucleotides match TRBD1. Trimming took 6 bases from V and 0 from J; bases not matched to a gene: 5. CDR1 and CDR2 (germline): MNHEY, SVGAGI. This CDR3 is 14 amino acids long. In DNA form, the CDR3 reads TGTGCCAGCAGACCTTGGGACAGCTCCTACGAGCAGTACGTC. Translation gives CASRPWDSSYEQYV.

The V call is TRBV18, the J call TRBJ1-2, with unresolved D. This CDR3 is built from 12 residues. Looked up from germline, CDR1 is KGHSH and CDR2 is LQKENI. V gave up 6 bases and J gave up 7 bases, with 12 bases separating them. The CDR3 nucleotides are TGTGCCAGCTCCTACGGAGAGGTTGGCTACACCTTC. It codes for CASSYGEVGYTF.

The chain employs TRBV30 and TRBJ1-4, with D maybe TRBD1 (5 bases). CDR1 and CDR2 from the germline V gene are GTSNPN and SVGIG (reference sequence). V lost 1 base to trimming and J lost 0 bases, with 6 bases between them. This CDR3 comprises 14 residues. This CDR3 is CAWSEGTTNEKLFF. The CDR3 DNA reads TGTGCCTGGAGTGAGGGGACAACTAATGAAAAACTGTTTTTT. Drawing the rest from reference TRBV30 and TRBJ1-4, the complete variable domain is SQTIHQWPATLVQPVGSPLSLECTVEGTSNPNLYWYRQAAGRGLQLLFYSVGIGQISSEVPQNLSASRPQDRQFILSSKKLLLSDSGFYLCAWSEGTTNEKLFFGSGTQLSVL.

V is TRBV18 and J is TRBJ2-3; TRBD1 matches 7 bases. Looked up from germline, CDR1 is KGHSH and CDR2 is LQKENI. With 2 bases clipped from V and 4 bases from J, the junction kept 3 bases outside the gene matches. The CDR3 spans 14 residues. Here the CDR3 DNA reads TGTGCCAGCTCACCAAACAGGGGACCAGATACGCAGTATTTT. As protein: CASSPNRGPDTQYF.

V gene TRBV30 combines with J gene TRBJ1-3; TRBD1 matches 7 bases. Germline V gives CDR1 GTSNPN, CDR2 SVGIG (reference sequence). V dropped 0 bases and J dropped 4; count of bases not matched to a gene: 6. CDR3 length: 15 amino acids. CDR3 DNA sequence: TGTGCCTGGAGTGTTGGCAGGGGGGACGGAAACACCATATATTTT. It codes for CAWSVGRGDGNTIYF.

V is TRBV6-1 and J is TRBJ2-3, with 7 nucleotides matching TRBD2. CDR3 length equals 14 residues. In germline, CDR1 is MNHNS, CDR2 SASEGT. Trimming at V came to 3 bases and at J to 4 bases, leaving 4 bases not matched to a gene. The DNA for the CDR3 is TGTGCCAGCAGTGAGGTGGGACTACCAGATACGCAGTATTTT. This gives the protein CASSEVGLPDTQYF.

V is TRBV5-8 and J is TRBJ1-3, with D unresolved. CDR1 SGHTS and CDR2 YDEGEE come from the germline V gene. CDR3 length equals 15 residues. Trimming left V 0 bases short and J 1 base short, with 8 bases between. CDR3: CASSLVGRSGNTIYF. The CDR3 DNA sequence: TGTGCCAGCAGCTTGGTTGGCAGATCTGGAAACACCATATATTTT.

The rearrangement joins TRBV12-5 to TRBJ1-2; 11 bases map to TRBD1. Germline assignment: CDR1 LGHNT and CDR2 FRNRAP. The CDR3 consists of 13 residues. V shed 1 base, J shed 12 bases, and the junction held 4 bases outside the gene matches. The CDR3 DNA is TGTGCTAGTGGTTTGGCCGGGACAGGGGGAAACACCTTC. Translating gives CASGLAGTGGNTF.

V and J are TRBV5-1 and TRBJ2-3; 10 bases align to TRBD2. With 4 bases clipped from V and 5 bases from J, the junction kept 4 bases outside the gene matches. Germline CDR1 SGHRS, CDR2 YFSETQ. CDR3 length equals 14 residues. The DNA of the CDR3 is TGCGCCAGCAGCCGGACTAGCGGCATAGATACGCAGTATTTT. Translating it yields CASSRTSGIDTQYF.

V usage is TRBV27 and J usage is TRBJ2-2, with D possibly matching TRBD1 (5 bases). The CDR3 length is 13 residues. V was cut by 5 bases and J by 1 base, with 5 bases left in between. Germline CDR1 MNHEY, CDR2 SMNVEV (reference sequence). The CDR3 spells CASSQGNTGELFF. The CDR3, as DNA: TGTGCCAGCAGTCAGGGGAACACCGGGGAGCTGTTTTTT.